This TCR beta chain was obtained from a study of blood T cell repertoires in COVID-19. Produced via immunoSEQ multiplex PCR; TCRdb's table is partial and in-frame only. The sample carries more than 200,000 clones, 82% recorded once. Input material: peripheral blood. The TCR sequence derives from a woman aged 80 or older with active or convalescent COVID-19.

CDR3 bases: TGTGCCAGCAGTGCTGCAGGGGCGAGCACTGAAGCTTTCTTT. This encodes CASSAAGASTEAFF. V is TRBV6-4 and J is TRBJ1-1; perhaps TRBD1 as D (6 bases). The V end lost 4 bases, the J end lost 4 bases, and 13 bases lay between the germline ends. This CDR3 has 14 residues. Germline loops: CDR1 MRHNA, CDR2 SNTAGT.